Listed below are T cell receptor beta chains from one sample, sequenced in a study of CD8+ T cells in alopecia areata. Sequencing used immunoSEQ multiplex PCR; TCRdb keeps in-frame clones, though not all of them. The table shows roughly 140,000 clones, with more than 45% occurring only once. Sequenced material: CD8+ T cells sorted from blood, taken at week 0. The receptors were sampled from a human donor with alopecia areata. Both conserved end residues are part of each CDR3. The order of the fields is J gene, V gene, D gene, clone size, CDR3 DNA, CDR3 protein. The D gene is left open where the match is weak. Expanded clones get a size class; other rows say once, few or many, or leave the size out.

j_call: TRBJ2-7
v_call: TRBV4-1
d_call: .
clone_size: few
cdr3_nt: TGCGCCAGCAGCCTCAAGGCATCAACTAGCTACGAGCAGTACTTC
cdr3_aa: CASSLKASTSYEQYF

j_call: TRBJ2-7
v_call: TRBV7-9
d_call: TRBD1
clone_size: .
cdr3_nt: TGTGCCAGCAGACCCGGGACAGGAGACCTCTACGAGCAGTACTTC
cdr3_aa: CASRPGTGDLYEQYF

j_call: TRBJ2-5
v_call: TRBV10-1
d_call: TRBD1
clone_size: .
cdr3_nt: TGCGCCAGCAGTGCGGGACAGTTAACCCAAGAGACCCAGTACTTC
cdr3_aa: CASSAGQLTQETQYF

j_call: TRBJ1-5
v_call: TRBV9
d_call: .
clone_size: .
cdr3_nt: TGTGCCAGCAGCGTAGCTGTCGGGCAGCCCCAGCATTTT
cdr3_aa: CASSVAVGQPQHF

j_call: TRBJ2-1
v_call: TRBV27
d_call: TRBD1
clone_size: .
cdr3_nt: TGTGCCAGCAGTACAAGGACAGGGTGGGATGAGCAGTTCTTC
cdr3_aa: CASSTRTGWDEQFF

j_call: TRBJ2-3
v_call: TRBV29-1
d_call: .
clone_size: few
cdr3_nt: TGCAGCGTTTCTGGGGGAAGTTCAAATGGAGATACGCAGTATTTT
cdr3_aa: CSVSGGSSNGDTQYF

j_call: TRBJ1-6
v_call: TRBV2
d_call: .
clone_size: once
cdr3_nt: TGTGCCAGCAGTGGGGTTGCTACAGGACCCTCACCCCTCCACTTT
cdr3_aa: CASSGVATGPSPLHF

j_call: TRBJ1-2
v_call: TRBV20-1
d_call: TRBD1
clone_size: once
cdr3_nt: TGCAGTGCCCCGGGACAGGCCATCTACACCTTC
cdr3_aa: CSAPGQAIYTF

j_call: TRBJ1-3
v_call: TRBV27
d_call: .
clone_size: .
cdr3_nt: TGTGCCAGCAGTCCCGGGAGGCCTTCGCGGGGAAACACCATATATTTT
cdr3_aa: CASSPGRPSRGNTIYF

j_call: TRBJ2-1
v_call: TRBV13
d_call: TRBD1
clone_size: few
cdr3_nt: TGTGCCAGCAGCTCGAGAGAGACAGGGGTGGATGAGCAGTTCTTC
cdr3_aa: CASSSRETGVDEQFF

j_call: TRBJ1-2
v_call: TRBV13
d_call: TRBD1
clone_size: .
cdr3_nt: TGTGCCAGCAGCTTAATCGACAGGGGGCCTTACACCTTC
cdr3_aa: CASSLIDRGPYTF

j_call: TRBJ2-6
v_call: TRBV30
d_call: .
clone_size: .
cdr3_nt: TGTGCCTGGAGTGATGGGGCCAACGTCCTGACTTTC
cdr3_aa: CAWSDGANVLTF

j_call: TRBJ2-1
v_call: TRBV27
d_call: TRBD1
clone_size: .
cdr3_nt: TGTGCCAGCAGCTCGCTAGCAGGGGGATTCAATGAGCAGTTCTTC
cdr3_aa: CASSSLAGGFNEQFF

j_call: TRBJ1-1
v_call: TRBV29-1
d_call: TRBD1
clone_size: many
cdr3_nt: TGCAGCGTTGAAGAAACCGGGACAGGGTACACTGAAGCTTTCTTT
cdr3_aa: CSVEETGTGYTEAFF

j_call: TRBJ1-1
v_call: TRBV29-1
d_call: .
clone_size: .
cdr3_nt: TGCAGCGTTTCCCTCGGGGGGACCACTGAAGCTTTCTTT
cdr3_aa: CSVSLGGTTEAFF

j_call: TRBJ2-7
v_call: TRBV11-2
d_call: .
clone_size: .
cdr3_nt: TGTGCCAGCCAACCCGGGGCACCCATGGAGCAGTACTTC
cdr3_aa: CASQPGAPMEQYF

j_call: TRBJ2-1
v_call: TRBV4-3
d_call: .
clone_size: .
cdr3_nt: TGCGCCAGCAGCCAAAGAGGGGCTGGGGAGCAGTTCTTC
cdr3_aa: CASSQRGAGEQFF

j_call: TRBJ1-5
v_call: TRBV11-2
d_call: .
clone_size: .
cdr3_nt: TGTGCCAGCAGCCCACAGGGAGAAGGGGATCAGCCCCAGCATTTT
cdr3_aa: CASSPQGEGDQPQHF

j_call: TRBJ2-3
v_call: TRBV9
d_call: TRBD2
clone_size: once
cdr3_nt: TGTGCCAGCAGCGTAGAGCGGGGGTTCACAGATACGCAGTATTTT
cdr3_aa: CASSVERGFTDTQYF

j_call: TRBJ1-2
v_call: TRBV6-5
d_call: TRBD1
clone_size: .
cdr3_nt: TGTGCCAGCAGTTACGGGAACAGGGGTGTAGGGGGCTACACCTTC
cdr3_aa: CASSYGNRGVGGYTF

j_call: TRBJ1-1
v_call: TRBV5-1
d_call: .
clone_size: .
cdr3_nt: TGCGCCAGCAGCGTGACCGGGACCCAAGAGTACACTGAAGCTTTCTTT
cdr3_aa: CASSVTGTQEYTEAFF

j_call: TRBJ1-2
v_call: TRBV6-6
d_call: .
clone_size: few
cdr3_nt: TGTGCCAGCAGTTACCCAAAGGAGGGTGGCTACACCTTC
cdr3_aa: CASSYPKEGGYTF